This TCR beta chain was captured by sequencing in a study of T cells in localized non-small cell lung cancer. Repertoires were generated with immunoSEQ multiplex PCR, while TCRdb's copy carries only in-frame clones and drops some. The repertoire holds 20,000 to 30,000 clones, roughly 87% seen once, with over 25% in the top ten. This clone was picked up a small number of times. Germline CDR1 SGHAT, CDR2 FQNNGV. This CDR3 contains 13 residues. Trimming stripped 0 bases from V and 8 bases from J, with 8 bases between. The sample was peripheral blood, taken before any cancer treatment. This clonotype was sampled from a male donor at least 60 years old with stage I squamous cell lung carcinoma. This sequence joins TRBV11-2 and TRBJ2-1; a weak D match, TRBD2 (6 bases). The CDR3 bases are TGTGCCAGCAGCTTAGAGCGGGGCGATGAGCAGTTCTTC. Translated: CASSLERGDEQFF.